The 26 T cell receptor beta chains listed next were all sequenced from one sample in a study of radiation and T cells in renal cell carcinoma. Clones were sequenced by immunoSEQ multiplex PCR, and TCRdb holds only the in-frame ones, with some missing. The sample contains around 100,000 clones, roughly 88% of which appear only once. Time point in this sample: blood 4 weeks post-SBRT, at nephrectomy. As to treatment: 15 Gy SBRT to primary tumor, nephrectomy 4 weeks later. Sequencing used blood, obtained from a patient whose treatment included radiotherapy and nephrectomy. The receptor set was obtained from a man aged 60 to 69 with renal cell carcinoma.

The V call is TRBV9, the J call TRBJ1-3; 7 positions match TRBD1. CDR3 length: 17 residues. Looked up from germline, CDR1 is SGDLS and CDR2 is YYNGEE. The ends lost 4 bases at V and 1 base at J; junction bases unmatched: 11. This CDR3 reads CASSPTTGLRSGNTIYF. In DNA form, the CDR3 reads TGTGCCAGCAGCCCAACGACAGGGCTAAGATCTGGAAACACCATATATTTT.

V gene TRBV28 combines with J gene TRBJ2-1, with TRBD2 matching 13 bases. The CDR3 extends over 13 amino acids. After removal of 5 bases from V and 15 bases from J, the junction contained 7 bases not matched to a gene. Germline V gene sequence: CDR1 MDHEN, CDR2 SYDVKM. Here the CDR3 DNA reads TGTGCCAGCAGTCGGACTAGCGGGAGAGGTGGGTTCTTC. It translates to CASSRTSGRGGFF.

This chain's CDR3 is CASSARQHEQYF. CDR3 in DNA: TGTGCCAGCAGCGCAAGACAGCATGAGCAGTACTTC. The chain couples TRBV7-9 to TRBJ2-7; D is possibly TRBD1 (5 bases). The germline CDR1 and CDR2 sequences are SEHNR and FQNEAQ (reference sequence). This CDR3 contains 12 residues. Trimming took 5 bases from V and 7 from J, leaving 12 bases between them.

The chain recombines TRBV2 with TRBJ2-5, with a weak D call TRBD2 (5 bases). With 7 bases removed from V and 2 bases from J, the gap between germline ends came to 17 bases. Germline CDR1 is SNHLY and CDR2 is FYNNEI. This CDR3 has 15 amino acids. The CDR3 nucleotides read TGTGCCAGCACTCTACAAGCCGGGGAACAAGAGACCCAGTACTTC. This gives the protein CASTLQAGEQETQYF.

The chain carries TRBV10-2 and TRBJ1-1; unclear D gene. CDR3 length equals 14 residues. Germline assignment: CDR1 WSHSY and CDR2 SAAADI. V lost 2 bases, J lost 2 bases, and 9 bases lay in between. In DNA, the CDR3 is TGCGCCAGCAGTGAGCCCAGGCCCAACACTGAAGCTTTCTTT. It yields the protein CASSEPRPNTEAFF.

V usage is TRBV28 and J usage is TRBJ2-4; 9 nucleotides match TRBD2. The CDR3 totals 14 residues. Losses at the gene ends were 8 bases for V and 6 bases for J; bases not matched to a gene: 8. Germline V gene sequence: CDR1 MDHEN, CDR2 SYDVKM. The CDR3 DNA is TGTGCCAGCTCGGTAGCGGGAGACATAAACATTCAGTACTTC. Translation gives CASSVAGDINIQYF.

The chain has TRBV11-2 and TRBJ2-7, with 10 bases identical to TRBD1. The CDR3 sequence is 17 residues long. The ends lost 0 bases at V and 0 bases at J; junction bases unmatched: 5. The germline V gene encodes CDR1 SGHAT and CDR2 FQNNGV. CDR3 protein: CASSLDPDRGASYEQYF. Here the CDR3 DNA reads TGTGCCAGCAGCTTAGATCCGGACAGGGGGGCCTCCTACGAGCAGTACTTC.

V usage is TRBV28 and J usage is TRBJ1-6; unclear D gene. CDR1 MDHEN and CDR2 SYDVKM come from the germline V gene. The ends were cut back, 6 bases at V and 10 bases at J, with 22 bases in the middle. The CDR3 covers 16 residues. The chain's CDR3 is CASSPAGEGVESPLHF. The CDR3 DNA reads as TGTGCCAGCAGCCCAGCGGGTGAGGGAGTGGAGTCACCCCTCCACTTT.

The chain links TRBV6-1 to TRBJ1-3; D may be TRBD1 (5 bases). CDR1 MNHNS and CDR2 SASEGT come from the germline V gene. The length of the CDR3 is 16 residues. V lost 0 bases to trimming and J lost 5 bases, with 14 bases between them. The CDR3 DNA reads as TGTGCCAGCAGTGAAGCAATGGGTCAGGGTAGAAACACCATATATTTT. This gives the protein CASSEAMGQGRNTIYF.

The V gene is TRBV6-6, the J gene TRBJ2-6, with D unresolved. CDR3 length: 13 residues. Germline V gene sequence: CDR1 MNHNY, CDR2 SVGAGI (reference sequence). The V gene lost 2 bases and the J gene lost 10 bases, with 9 bases spanning the gap. The CDR3 DNA reads as TGTGCCAGCAGTTACAAGGCACAAAACGTCCTGACTTTC. It encodes CASSYKAQNVLTF.

This chain uses TRBV27 with TRBJ1-5; D gene ambiguous. Germline CDR1 is MNHEY and CDR2 is SMNVEV (reference sequence). The V gene lost 5 bases and the J gene lost 2 bases, with 16 bases spanning the gap. CDR3 length: 16 residues. CDR3 coding DNA: TGTGCCAGCAGTCCCCGACCGGTATTAGGCAATCAGCCCCAGCATTTT. Translating it yields CASSPRPVLGNQPQHF.

The chain carries TRBV19 and TRBJ2-3; TRBD1 agrees at 10 bases. Germline loops: CDR1 LNHDA, CDR2 SQIVND (reference sequence). The CDR3 is made up of 15 amino acids. V lost 5 bases and J lost 3; bases outside the gene matches: 5. In DNA, the CDR3 is TGTGCCAGTAGTCCGGGACAGGGGAATACAGATACGCAGTATTTT. Translated, it gives CASSPGQGNTDTQYF.

This clone was observed a few times. The chain combines TRBV6-6 with TRBJ1-1; D unresolved. Germline CDR1 and CDR2: MNHNY and SVGAGI (reference sequence). The CDR3 is 13 residues long. Trimming took 5 bases from V and 6 from J, leaving 13 bases between them. Here the CDR3 DNA reads TGTGCCAGCAGTAAAGAAGGGTTTCCTGAAGCTTTCTTT. It encodes CASSKEGFPEAFF.

This chain joins TRBV5-6 and TRBJ1-4, with D possibly matching TRBD1 (6 bases). Between the trimmed V and J ends, which lost 4 bases and 7 bases, there was a span of 14 bases. The CDR3 is 14 amino acids. CDR1 SGHDT and CDR2 YYEEEE come from the germline V gene. The CDR3: CASSRGTLLEKLFF. CDR3 DNA: TGTGCCAGCAGCCGTGGGACACTCCTTGAAAAACTGTTTTTT.

This clone was seen more than once but under ten times. V usage is TRBV5-6 and J usage is TRBJ2-7; maybe TRBD1 (6 bases). Germline CDR1 reads SGHDT; CDR2 reads YYEEEE. V was clipped by 0 bases and J by 2 bases, with 12 bases between them. The CDR3 runs to 15 residues. In DNA form, the CDR3 reads TGTGCCAGCAGCTTGGGCCGATGGACAGCCTACGAGCAGTACTTC. This sequence encodes CASSLGRWTAYEQYF.

This clone was seen more than once but under ten times. The CDR3, as DNA: TGTGCCAGCAGCCAAGTTCGTGGCCGGGCGAGGGAGACCCAGTACTTC. Residues: CASSQVRGRARETQYF. The J gene is TRBJ2-5, the V gene TRBV4-2; D uncertain. CDR3 length: 16 residues. Germline CDR1 reads LGHNA; CDR2 reads YNFKEQ. V was clipped by 1 base and J by 5 bases, with 17 bases between them.

This chain joins TRBV9 and TRBJ2-5; D not resolved. The CDR3 loop spans 14 amino acids. The V gene lost 0 bases and the J gene lost 2 bases, with 8 bases spanning the gap. Looked up from germline, CDR1 is SGDLS and CDR2 is YYNGEE. CDR3 in DNA: TGTGCCAGCAGCGTAGCGCCAGGTCAAGAGACCCAGTACTTC. The encoded protein is CASSVAPGQETQYF.

The rearrangement uses TRBV11-3 and TRBJ2-7; 11 bases align to TRBD2. Germline V gives CDR1 SGHNT, CDR2 YENEEA. The CDR3 runs to 16 residues. V lost 3 bases, J lost 6 bases, and 10 bases stayed unmatched. CDR3 DNA sequence: TGTGCCAGCAGCTTGATACTAGCGGGAGTATCTGGCGAGCAGTACTTC. Amino acids: CASSLILAGVSGEQYF.

This clone was observed once. The chain is built from TRBV9 and TRBJ2-1; TRBD2 agrees at 9 bases. CDR3 length equals 14 residues. Looked up from germline, CDR1 is SGDLS and CDR2 is YYNGEE. Trimming at V came to 4 bases and at J to 5 bases, leaving 4 bases not matched to a gene. The CDR3 DNA sequence: TGTGCCAGCAGCTCTAGCGGGATCCACAATGAGCAGTTCTTC. The encoded protein is CASSSSGIHNEQFF.

V and J are TRBV29-1 and TRBJ2-5, with a weak D call TRBD2 (6 bases). V was trimmed by 2 bases and J by 1 base, leaving 17 bases between them. CDR1 and CDR2 from the germline V gene are SQVTM and ANQGSEA. The CDR3 is 16 amino acids. CDR3 amino acids: CSVERSGVGAQETQYF. The CDR3 nucleotides read TGCAGCGTTGAACGGTCGGGAGTAGGGGCCCAAGAGACCCAGTACTTC.

The V gene is TRBV21-1, the J gene TRBJ1-4; the table's D call, TRBD1, was not checked against the DNA. TRBV21-1 is deemed a pseudogene. The CDR3 runs to 17 residues. CDR3 residues: CASSPQAAGTGYEKLFF. The CDR3 DNA reads as TGTGCCAGCAGCCCACAGGCCGCCGGGACAGGGTATGAAAAACTGTTTTTT.

This chain connects TRBV19 to TRBJ2-1, with D unresolved. Trimming took off 7 bases at V and 0 bases at J, with 16 bases between the two ends. This CDR3 contains 16 residues. Looked up from germline, CDR1 is LNHDA and CDR2 is SQIVND (reference sequence). In DNA, the CDR3 is TGTGCCAGTACCCCCCAAGGTCCTAGCTCCTACAATGAGCAGTTCTTC. This translates into CASTPQGPSSYNEQFF. Full variable domain (remainder filled in from reference TRBV19 and TRBJ2-1): DGGITQSPKYLFRKEGQNVTLSCEQNLNHDAMYWYRQDPGQGLRLIYYSQIVNDFQKGDIAEGYSVSREKKESFPLTVTSAQKNPTAFYLCASTPQGPSSYNEQFFGPGTRLTVL.

CDR3 amino acids: CASSARQGNTGELFF. The CDR3 coding sequence is TGTGCCAGCAGCGCCCGACAGGGTAACACCGGGGAGCTGTTTTTT. This chain links TRBV9 with TRBJ2-2; 7 bases are a match to TRBD1. V lost 3 bases to trimming and J lost 2 bases; unmatched junction nucleotides: 4. The CDR3 totals 15 residues. The germline V gene encodes CDR1 SGDLS and CDR2 YYNGEE.

Comment on this clone: Germline and junction disagree at one end, which may indicate a read error. V is TRBV4-3 and J is TRBJ2-7; possibly TRBD2 for D (5 bases). The CDR3 spans 13 residues. CDR1 is LGHNA, CDR2 YSLEER, per germline. The CDR3 DNA is TGCGCCAGCAGCCAAGACCTACTCGGGGAGCGGTACTTC. Amino acids: CASSQDLLGERYF.

The rearrangement uses TRBV28 and TRBJ2-7; 13 bases map to TRBD2. Germline CDR1 reads MDHEN; CDR2 reads SYDVKM. The length of the CDR3 is 14 residues. V was clipped by 6 bases and J by 7 bases; unmatched bases: 6. The CDR3 here is CASRTSGRAGEQYF. CDR3 bases: TGTGCCAGCAGAACTAGCGGGAGGGCCGGGGAGCAGTACTTC.

The gene calls are TRBV21-1 and TRBJ2-1; the table's TRBD1 call for D was not verified on the DNA. TRBV21-1 is deemed a pseudogene. The CDR3 runs to 15 residues. The CDR3 region is CASSKRDRLYNEQFF. For the CDR3, the DNA is TGTGCCAGCAGCAAGAGGGACAGGTTATACAATGAGCAGTTCTTC.